This TCR beta chain was profiled in a study of blood T cell repertoires in COVID-19. The overall study: From T cells, B-cell-depleted T cells, or PBMCs came the material, which was cDNA or gDNA.

This table comes from immunoSEQ multiplex PCR, and its TCRdb copy is limited to in-frame clones, with some not included. The sample records more than 250,000 clones, more than 70% being singletons. Enrollment of patients from Seattle took place during active infection, with longitudinal follow-up. V lost 2 bases to trimming and J lost 16 bases; unmatched junction nucleotides: 14. Germline V gene sequence: CDR1 MNHNS, CDR2 SASEGT. This CDR3 region has 15 residues. The rearrangement uses TRBV6-1 and TRBJ1-6; 7 positions match TRBD1. The specimen was peripheral blood. The TCR originated in a woman in her thirties with COVID-19, enrolled during active disease. In DNA form, the CDR3 reads TGTGCCAGCAGTGAACCCACCGGGACAGCAAACCCACTCCACTTT. This gives the protein CASSEPTGTANPLHF.